The present entry profiles one T cell receptor beta chain with its context. Its antigen remains unknown. This CDR3 is built from 16 residues. The germline V gene encodes CDR1 SGDLS and CDR2 YYNGEE. V was shortened by 0 bases and J by 7 bases, with 17 bases between the two germline ends. It was with 60 Vbeta and 13 Jbeta primers that the PCR ran. Clones were sequenced by immunoSEQ multiplex PCR, and TCRdb holds only the in-frame ones, with some missing. This sample has approximately 210,000 clones, with over 70% found just once. This entry is derived from a study of cytomegalovirus exposure and HLA in healthy donors. Whole-study findings and limits: Sequencing depth across donors, presence/absence analyses assumed, was roughly uniform. An analysis that was carried out later associated some 17,000 TCR beta sequences with HLA alleles at 0.05 false discovery rate. Reportedly, TCR beta sequences accurately predicted HLA-A and HLA-B alleles in most subjects. Fewer N-insertions (relative to the 666-donor mean) were reportedly seen in an Asian-associated ancestry cluster in a later analysis.

This sequence joins TRBV9 and TRBJ2-1, with D maybe TRBD2 (7 bases). The sequencing input was PBMCs. The TCR comes from a man younger than 45 in good health and CMV-seronegative. DNA for the CDR3: TGTGCCAGCAGCGTAGTGGGTTGGGGGCGGGGGAATGAGCAGTTCTTC. Its translation is CASSVVGWGRGNEQFF.